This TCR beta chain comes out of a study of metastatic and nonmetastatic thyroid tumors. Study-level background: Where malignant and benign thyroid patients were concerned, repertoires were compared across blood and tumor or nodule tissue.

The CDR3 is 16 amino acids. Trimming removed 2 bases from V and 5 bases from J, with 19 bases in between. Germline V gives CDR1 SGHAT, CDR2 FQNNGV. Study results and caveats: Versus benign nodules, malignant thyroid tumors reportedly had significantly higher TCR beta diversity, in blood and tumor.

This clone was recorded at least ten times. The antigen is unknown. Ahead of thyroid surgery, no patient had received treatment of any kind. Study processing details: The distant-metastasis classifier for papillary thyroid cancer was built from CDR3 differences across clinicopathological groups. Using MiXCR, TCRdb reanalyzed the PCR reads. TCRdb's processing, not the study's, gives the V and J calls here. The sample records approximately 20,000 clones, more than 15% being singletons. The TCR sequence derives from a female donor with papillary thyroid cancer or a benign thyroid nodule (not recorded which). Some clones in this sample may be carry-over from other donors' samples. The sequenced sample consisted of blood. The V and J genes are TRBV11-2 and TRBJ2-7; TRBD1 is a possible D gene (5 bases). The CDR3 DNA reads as TGTGCCAGCAGCTTATTGGCAGGGTCCATCGTCCACGAGCAGTACTTC. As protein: CASSLLAGSIVHEQYF.